This record covers a single TCR beta chain. Per the authors' pipeline: Scientists estimated how many nucleated cells there were by amplifying reference gene primers. TCRdb's copy holds only in-frame clones and misses some; the assay was immunoSEQ multiplex PCR. Clonal size and the V and J genes are those of that table, whereas D and trimming came from the DNA. The top ten hold approximately 2.5% of the sample, which has some 29,000 clones, approximately 88% seen once. CDR1 is SGDLS and CDR2 is YYNGEE in the germline V gene. The CDR3 is made up of 16 amino acids. V shed 0 bases and J 4 bases; nucleotides not matched to a gene: 0. The data were taken from a study of blood T cell repertoires in COVID-19. Study at large: The samples span acute and convalescent COVID-19 from the United States, Italy and Spain. From T cells, B-cell-depleted T cells, or PBMCs came the material, which was cDNA or gDNA.

This receptor was obtained from a human donor in a cohort sampled during active COVID-19. The sample comprised peripheral blood. The V gene is TRBV9, the J gene TRBJ2-2, with 13 positions matching TRBD2. The CDR3 loop reads CASSVGLAGGTGELFF. The CDR3 bases are TGTGCCAGCAGCGTAGGACTAGCGGGGGGCACCGGGGAGCTGTTTTTT.